The 24 T cell receptor beta chains given below trace back to one sample, sequenced in a study of PD-L1 blockade in urothelial cancer. Sequenced by immunoSEQ multiplex PCR; TCRdb stores in-frame clones only, minus some. The sample lists approximately 88,000 clones; about 83% were seen once. Time point given: pretreatment peripheral blood. Material: PBMCs, obtained around atezolizumab (anti-PD-L1) treatment. These receptors all come from a man aged 55 to 70 with urothelial cancer.

The chain is built from TRBV5-4 and TRBJ1-1; D might be TRBD1 (5 bases). The CDR3 contains 16 residues. The germline CDR1 and CDR2 sequences are SGHNT and YYREEE (reference sequence). V lost 4 bases and J lost 3, with 19 bases in between. The CDR3 spells CASSPLGRGADTEAFF. In DNA, the CDR3 is TGTGCCAGCAGCCCTCTGGGGCGGGGAGCGGACACTGAAGCTTTCTTT.

The rearrangement uses TRBV5-5 and TRBJ1-2, with D possibly being TRBD1 (6 bases). Germline values: CDR1 SGHKS, CDR2 YYEKEE (reference sequence). Trimming took 2 bases from V and 4 from J, leaving 12 bases between them. This CDR3 is built from 14 residues. This chain's CDR3 is CASSFTGRVYGYTF. The DNA for the CDR3 is TGTGCCAGCAGCTTCACAGGGAGGGTCTATGGCTACACCTTC.

The chain has TRBV7-2 and TRBJ1-2, with TRBD1 matching 8 bases. V lost 4 bases to trimming and J lost 4 bases; unmatched junction nucleotides: 8. This CDR3 has 15 amino acids. Germline V gives CDR1 SGHTA, CDR2 FQGNSA. The CDR3 bases are TGTGCCAGCAGCTCGCCTCAGGGGGCAAGCTATGGCTACACCTTC. Protein sequence: CASSSPQGASYGYTF.

This chain uses TRBV27 with TRBJ1-2, with 7 bases that match TRBD1. The trim removed 5 bases at V and 5 bases at J, leaving 14 bases unmatched. The CDR3 runs to 16 residues. CDR1 MNHEY and CDR2 SMNVEV come from the germline V gene (reference sequence). The DNA of the CDR3 is TGTGCCAGCAGTGCCTCAGGGGGAGCAACTAGGTATGGCTACACCTTC. Its protein is CASSASGGATRYGYTF.

V is TRBV7-2 and J is TRBJ2-7, with TRBD2 identical over 7 bases. The CDR3 spans 14 residues. Trimming at V came to 3 bases and at J to 5 bases, leaving 7 bases not matched to a gene. CDR1 is SGHTA and CDR2 is FQGNSA in the germline V gene. The CDR3 nucleotides are TGTGCCAGCAGCTTCGTCGCGGGAGCCGACGAGCAGTACTTC. Its translation is CASSFVAGADEQYF.

The genes are TRBV6-1 and TRBJ1-1; D is unresolved. Germline V gene sequence: CDR1 MNHNS, CDR2 SASEGT. V was cut by 3 bases and J by 1 base, with 6 bases left in between. The CDR3 spans 13 residues. CDR3 loop: CASSEAENTEAFF. DNA of the CDR3: TGTGCCAGCAGTGAGGCGGAGAACACTGAAGCTTTCTTT.

DNA for the CDR3: TGTGCCTGGGGTCACTCGATCTCACACAGGGAGAACACTGAAGCTTTCTTT. This codes for CAWGHSISHRENTEAFF. This chain joins TRBV30 and TRBJ1-1, with TRBD1 as a possible D gene (6 bases). The CDR3 runs to 17 residues. V lost 5 bases to trimming and J lost 1 base, with 23 bases between them. Germline values: CDR1 GTSNPN, CDR2 SVGIG (reference sequence).

This clone occurred a few times. J is TRBJ2-7 and V is TRBV5-1, with 8 bases lining up with TRBD1. The V gene's germline CDR1 is SGHRS and CDR2 YFSETQ. J lost 2 bases, V lost 5 bases, and 9 bases had no gene match. The CDR3 totals 15 residues. This CDR3 is CASRPGTGNTYEQYF. For the CDR3, the DNA is TGCGCCAGCAGGCCGGGGACAGGAAATACCTACGAGCAGTACTTC.

The genes are TRBV29-1 and TRBJ2-7; D is unresolved. With 4 bases removed from V and 4 bases from J, the gap between germline ends came to 8 bases. Germline-derived CDR1 and CDR2 are SQVTM and ANQGSEA. The CDR3 spans 11 residues. The CDR3 sequence: CSVVSSYEQYF. In nucleotides, the CDR3 is TGCAGCGTTGTGAGTTCTTACGAGCAGTACTTC.

The chain combines TRBV10-1 with TRBJ2-3; no reliable D call. The V and J ends lost 3 bases and 2 bases respectively, with 15 bases between them. CDR3 length: 16 residues. Germline CDR1 WNHNN, CDR2 SYGVQD (reference sequence). This CDR3 is CASSDPAGTFTDTQYF. CDR3 sequence (DNA): TGCGCCAGCAGTGATCCGGCAGGAACTTTCACAGATACGCAGTATTTT.

The V call is TRBV27, the J call TRBJ2-1; 9 bases map to TRBD2. The V segment lost 4 bases and the J segment 2 bases; nucleotides outside the gene matches: 3. The CDR3 loop spans 15 amino acids. Germline values: CDR1 MNHEY, CDR2 SMNVEV (reference sequence). The CDR3 DNA is TGTGCCAGCAGTTCCCTAGCGGGGCCCTACAATGAGCAGTTCTTC. It translates to CASSSLAGPYNEQFF.

This chain joins TRBV30 and TRBJ1-4; possible D gene TRBD1, 6 bases. V was clipped by 0 bases and J by 8 bases, with 10 bases between them. Germline CDR1 reads GTSNPN; CDR2 reads SVGIG (reference sequence). The CDR3 consists of 13 residues. In DNA form, the CDR3 reads TGTGCCTGGAGTGTAAAGGGGGTGGAAAAACTGTTTTTT. Encoded protein: CAWSVKGVEKLFF.

The chain joins TRBV21-1 to TRBJ1-1. TRBV21-1 is a pseudogene segment. This CDR3 contains 12 residues. DNA of the CDR3: TGTGCCAGCAGTGAGGGGAACACTGAAGCTTTCTTT. It is translated as CASSEGNTEAFF.

The chain links TRBV6-6 to TRBJ1-5; D is uncertain. V dropped 1 base and J dropped 0 bases, with 10 bases sitting between them. Germline V gene sequence: CDR1 MNHNY, CDR2 SVGAGI (reference sequence). The CDR3 runs 16 residues. The CDR3 DNA reads TGTGCCAGCAGTTACTACGCGGATTTTAGCAATCAGCCCCAGCATTTT. It yields the protein CASSYYADFSNQPQHF.

The chain has TRBV5-1 and TRBJ2-3, with 7 nucleotides matching TRBD2. The CDR3 runs 15 residues. Germline CDR1 SGHRS, CDR2 YFSETQ. Losses at the gene ends were 3 bases for V and 2 bases for J; bases not matched to a gene: 6. The CDR3 reads CASSSTAGVTDTQYF. CDR3 DNA sequence: TGCGCCAGCAGCTCCACGGCGGGGGTCACAGATACGCAGTATTTT.

The chain is built from TRBV4-3 and TRBJ1-4; unclear D gene. Germline V lookup: CDR1 LGHNA, CDR2 YSLEER. The CDR3 has 14 residues. V was cut by 0 bases and J by 5 bases, with 7 bases left in between. The CDR3 reads CASSQEGGNEKLFF. The DNA of the CDR3 is TGCGCCAGCAGCCAAGAAGGAGGGAATGAAAAACTGTTTTTT.

This chain links TRBV29-1 with TRBJ2-5; D is unresolved. The ends were cut back, 7 bases at V and 1 base at J, with 16 bases in the middle. Germline CDR1 reads SQVTM; CDR2 reads ANQGSEA. The CDR3 contains 14 residues. CDR3 loop: CSAEVDIGQETQYF. Here the CDR3 DNA reads TGCAGCGCCGAAGTCGACATCGGCCAAGAGACCCAGTACTTC.

The chain carries TRBV6-5 and TRBJ1-6, with 9 nucleotides matching TRBD1. From germline, CDR1 is MNHEY and CDR2 SVGAGI. J lost 8 bases, V lost 2 bases, and 4 bases had no gene match. The CDR3 runs 15 residues. In DNA, the CDR3 is TGTGCCAGCAGTTACGTGACAGGGGGTGATTCACCCCTCCACTTT. Protein sequence: CASSYVTGGDSPLHF.

This chain joins TRBV2 and TRBJ1-5; the match to TRBD1 covers 9 bases. Germline V CDR1 and CDR2: SNHLY, FYNNEI. Trimming at V came to 2 bases and at J to 7 bases, leaving 3 bases not matched to a gene. The CDR3 sequence is 14 residues long. CDR3 bases: TGTGCCAGCAGTGAAATCACAGGGGGCCAGCCCCAGCATTTT. This translates into CASSEITGGQPQHF.

This clone was seen just once. This chain uses TRBV28 with TRBJ2-3; 8 nucleotides match TRBD1. The CDR3 is 17 amino acids. Germline CDR1 is MDHEN and CDR2 is SYDVKM. V gave up 2 bases and J gave up 4 bases; unmatched junction bases: 11. The CDR3 is CASSLSAMAGGPDTQYF. The CDR3 bases are TGTGCCAGCAGTTTAAGTGCCATGGCAGGGGGCCCAGATACGCAGTATTTT. Full variable domain (missing parts from reference TRBV28 and TRBJ2-3): DVKVTQSSRYLVKRTGEKVFLECVQDMDHENMFWYRQDPGLGLRLIYFSYDVKMKEKGDIPEGYSVSREKKERFSLILESASTNQTSMYLCASSLSAMAGGPDTQYFGPGTRLTVL.

This sequence joins TRBV29-1 and TRBJ2-5, with 10 bases matching TRBD1. Germline V gives CDR1 SQVTM, CDR2 ANQGSEA. The CDR3 loop spans 12 amino acids. J was trimmed by 5 bases and V by 6 bases; bases with no gene match: 3. The CDR3 DNA sequence: TGCAGCGTGGGACAGGGGAGGGAGACCCAGTACTTC. Amino acid sequence: CSVGQGRETQYF.

The CDR3 coding sequence is TGTGCCAGCAGTGGTCGGGGGGACTATGGCTACACCTTC. This gives the protein CASSGRGDYGYTF. The rearrangement links TRBV7-9 to TRBJ1-2; perhaps TRBD1 as D (5 bases). Deletions cut 6 bases from V and 3 bases from J, with 11 bases between. This CDR3 spans 13 amino acids. The germline gives CDR1 SEHNR, CDR2 FQNEAQ (reference sequence).

This clone came up a few times. CDR3 amino acids: CASSTGTGGYGYTF. CDR3 nucleotide sequence: TGTGCCAGCAGCACCGGGACAGGGGGTTATGGCTACACCTTC. This chain uses TRBV7-2 with TRBJ1-2, with TRBD1 matching over 11 bases. J gave up 5 bases and V 5 bases, and 4 bases lay outside the gene matches. Germline V lookup: CDR1 SGHTA, CDR2 FQGNSA. This CDR3 has 14 amino acids.

This clone showed up many times. This chain joins TRBV19 and TRBJ1-1; possible D gene TRBD1, 6 bases. The CDR3 has 10 residues. V was clipped by 5 bases and J by 11 bases, with 9 bases between them. Germline lookup yields CDR1 LNHDA and CDR2 SQIVND (reference sequence). The CDR3 region is CASSGGQAFF. The CDR3 DNA sequence: TGTGCCAGTAGTGGTGGACAGGCTTTCTTT.